The 3 T cell receptor beta chains below all came from one sample that was sequenced in a study of T cells in Graves' hyperthyroidism and ophthalmopathy. RNA transcripts were the template for amplifying TCR beta CDR3 regions. With the HTBI primer set, the TCR CDR3 went through a first round of RT-PCR. One entry per CDR3 protein, called by TCRdb with MiXCR from the multiplex PCR reads. Of fewer than 800,000 distinct CDR3 sequences listed, roughly 15% are singletons. The specimen was blood. Receptor source: a young man with Graves' hyperthyroidism.

This clonotype was seen a handful of times. The J gene is TRBJ2-5, the V gene TRBV7-2; tentatively, D is TRBD1 (6 bases). There are 14 residues in the CDR3. V lost 5 bases and J lost 4, with 14 bases in between. The germline V gene has CDR1 SGHTA and CDR2 FQGNSA. CDR3 sequence: CASSPTGFTETQYF. The CDR3 DNA is TGTGCCAGCAGCCCCACAGGGTTCACAGAGACCCAGTACTTC.

This clonotype was seen ten or more times. The chain couples TRBV12-3 or TRBV12-4 to TRBJ2-1, with a weak D call TRBD2 (5 bases). Trimming stripped 5 bases from V and 0 bases from J, with 20 bases between. The CDR3 runs to 18 residues. CDR3 coding DNA: TGTGCCAGCAGTCCCCAGCTGCTAGCATCCGTCTCCTACAATGAGCAGTTCTTC. It translates to CASSPQLLASVSYNEQFF.

This clonotype occurred many times. The gene calls are TRBV6-1 and TRBJ2-5; D is ambiguous. This CDR3 contains 13 residues. CDR1 and CDR2 (germline): MNHNS, SASEGT. The ends were cut back, 4 bases at V and 5 bases at J, with 11 bases in the middle. The CDR3 bases are TGTGCCAGCAGTGCCCAAGAGGACGAGACCCAGTACTTC. Translated: CASSAQEDETQYF.